A selection of T cell receptor beta chains follows, all from one sample in a study of T cell responses to AZD1222 COVID-19 vaccine. The method was immunoSEQ multiplex PCR; TCRdb's version includes in-frame clones alone and lacks a portion of them. This table has about 140,000 clones, about 90% appearing once. The source was peripheral blood, collected on day 0 of AZD1222 vaccination. The receptors were sampled from an adult in good health. Each CDR3 is given with its conserved first and last residue. A D gene is named only where the DNA matches it firmly. A clone size is listed for some rows: how often the clone was seen (once, few, many), or a class if it is expanded.

clone size,D gene,V gene,J gene,CDR3 protein,CDR3 DNA
.,TRBD1,TRBV5-5,TRBJ2-5,CASSLLAGGQGETQYF,TGTGCCAGCAGCTTGTTGGCAGGGGGCCAGGGAGAGACCCAGTACTTC
.,TRBD2,TRBV6-2/TRBV6-3,TRBJ2-3,CASSYKGLAATSTDTQYF,TGTGCCAGCAGTTACAAGGGACTAGCGGCCACCAGCACAGATACGCAGTATTTT
.,.,TRBV6-2/TRBV6-3,TRBJ1-1,CASSHRGAEAFF,TGTGCCAGCAGTCACCGGGGTGCCGAAGCTTTCTTT
.,TRBD2,TRBV6-4,TRBJ2-3,CASSDSKRGNTDTQYF,TGTGCCAGCAGTGACTCGAAGCGGGGGAACACAGATACGCAGTATTTT
.,.,TRBV28,TRBJ2-7,CASMGGAIYEQYF,TGTGCCAGCATGGGGGGAGCCATCTACGAGCAGTACTTC
.,TRBD2,TRBV7-9,TRBJ2-3,CASSSTSGQIFTQYF,TGTGCCAGCAGCTCGACTAGCGGGCAGATCTTTACGCAGTATTTT
.,TRBD2,TRBV3-1/TRBV3-2,TRBJ2-1,CASSHLSGGASYNEQFF,TGTGCCAGCAGCCACCTTAGCGGGGGGGCCTCCTACAATGAGCAGTTCTTC
.,.,TRBV7-7,TRBJ2-2,CASSLALGTGELFF,TGTGCTAGCAGCTTAGCGCTGGGGACCGGGGAGCTGTTTTTT
.,.,TRBV6-6,TRBJ2-7,CASSPLSLRVGGSPYEQYF,TGTGCCAGCAGTCCTCTCTCCCTGAGAGTGGGCGGTTCCCCCTACGAGCAGTACTTC
.,TRBD1,TRBV3-1/TRBV3-2,TRBJ2-1,CASRPTGGAYNEQFF,TGTGCCAGCAGGCCAACAGGGGGCGCCTACAATGAGCAGTTCTTC
.,.,TRBV6-5,TRBJ1-2,CASRGGNYGYTF,TGTGCCAGCAGGGGGGGTAACTATGGCTACACCTTC
.,.,TRBV10-1,TRBJ2-7,CASSEGAISYEQYF,TGCGCCAGCAGTGAGGGGGCTATATCCTACGAGCAGTACTTC
.,TRBD2,TRBV5-6,TRBJ2-5,CASSSSGETQYF,TGTGCCAGCAGCTCTAGCGGAGAGACCCAGTACTTC
once,TRBD2,TRBV4-1,TRBJ2-1,CASSHAGGYNEQFF,TGCGCCAGCAGCCATGCGGGAGGCTACAATGAGCAGTTCTTC
.,.,TRBV6-5,TRBJ2-6,CASFLGSSGANVLTF,TGTGCCAGCTTCCTCGGGTCCTCTGGGGCCAACGTCCTGACTTTC
.,.,TRBV25-1,TRBJ2-3,CASSLRRGADTQYF,TGTGCCAGCAGTTTAAGGCGGGGAGCAGATACGCAGTATTTT
.,.,TRBV7-8,TRBJ1-1,CASSLAGGSSFF,TGTGCCAGCAGCTTAGCGGGGGGATCCTCTTTCTTT
.,.,TRBV6-5,TRBJ2-5,CASNRQTQETQYF,TGTGCCAGCAATAGACAGACCCAAGAGACCCAGTACTTC
.,TRBD1,TRBV27,TRBJ1-1,CASSTLQGAITEAFF,TGTGCCAGCAGTACTCTACAGGGGGCTATTACTGAAGCTTTCTTT
once,.,TRBV30,TRBJ2-7,CAWSGPGSYEQYF,TGTGCCTGGAGTGGACCGGGAAGCTACGAGCAGTACTTC
.,.,TRBV28,TRBJ1-5,CASSPTTGMSQPQHF,TGTGCCAGCAGTCCGACTACAGGGATGAGTCAGCCCCAGCATTTT
.,.,TRBV2,TRBJ2-2,CASREGPNTGELFF,TGTGCCAGCAGGGAGGGGCCCAACACCGGGGAGCTGTTTTTT